Listed here are 24 T cell receptor beta chains from one sample, sequenced in a study of T cell repertoires in cytomegalovirus infection. MiXCR was run by TCRdb on the reads, yielding one entry per CDR3 protein. Among approximately 500,000 distinct CDR3 sequences, 15% to 20% were seen once, and the ten largest hold under 30%. Sequenced material: CD8+ T cells from PBMCs. The receptor set was obtained from a human donor in good health (CMV status not recorded). Some clones in this sample may be carry-over from other donors' samples.

In its sample, this clonotype was seen a few times. This sequence joins TRBV6-5 and TRBJ2-3; weak D call: TRBD1 (6 bases). CDR1 is MNHEY and CDR2 is SVGAGI in the germline V gene. The CDR3 is 14 amino acids. The germline V and J ends were trimmed by 6 bases and 1 base, with 11 bases remaining between them. The CDR3 sequence: CASSLQGRTDTQYF. The DNA for the CDR3 is TGTGCCAGCAGCCTACAGGGTCGCACAGATACGCAGTATTTT.

Comments on this clonotype: A clone one base away is much larger, so this may be a read error. The chain is built from TRBV5-4 and TRBJ1-1; no definite D call. This CDR3 is 13 amino acids long. The V end lost 5 bases, the J end lost 1 base, and 9 bases lay between the germline ends. Germline loops: CDR1 SGHNT, CDR2 YYREEE (reference sequence). The CDR3 DNA follows: TGTGCCAGCAGGGGGTGGGGGAACACTGAAGCTTTCTTT. Translated: CASRGWGNTEAFF. Combining the CDR3 with reference TRBV5-4 and TRBJ1-1 gives the whole variable domain ETGVTQSPTHLIKTRGQQVTLRCSSQSGHNTVSWYQQALGQGPQFIFQYYREEENGRGNFPPRFSGLQFPNYSSELNVNALELDDSALYLCASRGWGNTEAFFGQGTRLTVV.

The DNA for the CDR3 is TGCAGCGTAGGCCCCAACAGGGGTTCTAACTATGGCTACACCTTC. Translation gives CSVGPNRGSNYGYTF. The J gene is TRBJ1-2, the V gene TRBV29-1; 7 bases fit TRBD1. CDR3 size: 15 residues. Germline V gene data show CDR1 as SQVTM and CDR2 as ANQGSEA. Unmatched junction bases numbered 10, after V lost 6 bases and J lost 0 bases.

The sample holds a few counts of this clonotype. The chain couples TRBV24-1 to TRBJ2-7; 7 bases match TRBD1. The CDR3 loop spans 16 amino acids. Trimming cost V 0 bases and J 3 bases; bases outside gene matches: 7. Germline loops: CDR1 KGHDR, CDR2 SFDVKD. This CDR3 reads CATSDLYWTGFYEQYF. The CDR3 region has the DNA TGTGCCACCAGTGATTTGTATTGGACAGGATTCTACGAGCAGTACTTC.

This clonotype has ten or more counts. This chain links TRBV7-9 with TRBJ2-3, with TRBD2 matching 7 bases. Germline-derived CDR1 and CDR2 are SEHNR and FQNEAQ (reference sequence). The V gene end was trimmed by 11 bases and the J gene end by 0 bases; junction bases not matched to a gene: 8. CDR3 length equals 14 residues. CDR3 DNA: TGTGCCGCCAGCGGGGCGACTAGCACAGATACGCAGTATTTT. Translation gives CAASGATSTDTQYF.

As regards this clonotype: It may be a read error: a sequence one base away is much more abundant. The conserved closing phenylalanine or tryptophan is absent in this CDR3, likely reflecting a read error. The V call is TRBV11-2, the J call TRBJ1-2; no clear D gene. The CDR3 totals 14 residues. V was clipped by 5 bases and J by 6 bases, with 16 bases between them. Germline V gene data show CDR1 as SGHAT and CDR2 as FQNNGV. The CDR3 coding sequence is TGTGCCAGCAGCCCTATGACGGGTCACAATGGCTACACCTTA. It translates to CASSPMTGHNGYTL.

This clonotype was found a few times. The genes are TRBV4-2 and TRBJ1-5; 7 nucleotides agree with TRBD1. This CDR3 contains 15 residues. The junction had 5 bases not matched to a gene; V was cut back by 1 base and J by 5 bases. The germline gives CDR1 LGHNA, CDR2 YNFKEQ. DNA for the CDR3: TGTGCCAGCAGCCAAGGTAAAGGGGGCTATCAGCCCCAGCATTTT. Its protein product is CASSQGKGGYQPQHF.

This clonotype was seen repeatedly, ten times or more. This chain uses TRBV7-2 with TRBJ2-7; 7 nucleotides align to TRBD2. Germline V gene data show CDR1 as SGHTA and CDR2 as FQGNSA. The CDR3 is 17 amino acids. J was trimmed by 0 bases and V by 1 base; bases with no gene match: 9. This chain's CDR3 is CASSLDHSGGSSYEQYF. CDR3 coding DNA: TGTGCCAGCAGCTTAGATCATTCAGGCGGGAGCTCCTACGAGCAGTACTTC.

The V gene is TRBV19, the J gene TRBJ1-2; D might be TRBD1 (5 bases). This CDR3 contains 14 residues. Deletions cut 7 bases from V and 1 base from J, with 13 bases between. From germline, CDR1 is LNHDA and CDR2 SQIVND (reference sequence). CDR3 bases: TGTGCCAGTATCACACACGGACATAACTATGGCTACACCTTC. Translation gives CASITHGHNYGYTF.

The table lists this clonotype with many counts. This chain connects TRBV12-3 or TRBV12-4 to TRBJ2-1; possible D gene TRBD2, 5 bases. This CDR3 comprises 13 residues. The V end lost 5 bases, the J end lost 13 bases, and 18 bases lay between the germline ends. The CDR3 DNA reads as TGTGCCAGCAGTACCTCGTTTTGGGAGTACCAGTTCTTC. As protein: CASSTSFWEYQFF.

The table lists this clonotype with many counts. The rearrangement joins TRBV7-8 to TRBJ1-5, with 8 positions matching TRBD1. The length of the CDR3 is 16 residues. V was clipped by 2 bases and J by 4 bases; unmatched bases: 7. Germline V gives CDR1 SGHVS, CDR2 FQNEAQ. CDR3 sequence reads: CASSLREQGANQPQHF. CDR3 coding DNA: TGTGCCAGCAGCTTAAGGGAGCAGGGGGCAAATCAGCCCCAGCATTTT.

In its sample, this clonotype was seen many times. The chain has TRBV7-2 and TRBJ2-2, with 14 bases matching TRBD2. With 4 bases clipped from V and 8 bases from J, the junction kept 6 bases outside the gene matches. Germline CDR1 and CDR2: SGHTA and FQGNSA. The CDR3 extends over 16 amino acids. CDR3 coding DNA: TGTGCCAGCAGCTCCGGGACTAGCGGGAGAAGAGGGGAGCTGTTTTTT. Its protein product is CASSSGTSGRRGELFF.

The chain uses TRBV4-1 and TRBJ2-1; 8 nucleotides line up with TRBD2. The ends lost 4 bases at V and 9 bases at J; junction bases unmatched: 11. Germline CDR1 and CDR2: MGHRA and YSYEKL. The CDR3 spans 15 residues. The CDR3 DNA follows: TGCGCCAGCAGCCCGGCCTCACTAGCGGTACGTGAGCAGTTCTTC. Translation gives CASSPASLAVREQFF.

This clonotype was counted many times. The genes are TRBV28 and TRBJ2-1; 11 nucleotides line up with TRBD2. V trimming: 8 bases; J trimming: 3 bases; junction bases outside the gene matches: 12. CDR1 is MDHEN and CDR2 is SYDVKM in the germline V gene. The CDR3 length is 17 residues. The CDR3 DNA follows: TGTGCCAGCCGGGGACTAGCGGACGCGGACGGCTACAATGAGCAGTTCTTC. Translating gives CASRGLADADGYNEQFF.

This clonotype was recorded a few times. The gene calls are TRBV2 and TRBJ2-7; 9 bases line up with TRBD1. V trimming: 4 bases; J trimming: 2 bases; junction bases outside the gene matches: 6. CDR1 is SNHLY and CDR2 is FYNNEI in the germline V gene. This CDR3 has 15 amino acids. For the CDR3, the DNA is TGTGCCAGCAGTGTCGGGACAGGGATAACCTACGAGCAGTACTTC. It encodes CASSVGTGITYEQYF.

This clonotype showed up many times. The rearrangement links TRBV7-2 to TRBJ2-5; no firm D call. This CDR3 comprises 13 residues. The germline gives CDR1 SGHTA, CDR2 FQGNSA. V lost 2 bases and J lost 4, with 8 bases in between. The CDR3 bases are TGTGCCAGCAGCTTAAACGGAAGAGAGACCCAGTACTTC. This sequence encodes CASSLNGRETQYF. The full variable domain, with the rest looked up from reference TRBV7-2 and TRBJ2-5, is GAGVSQSPSNKVTEKGKDVELRCDPISGHTALYWYRQSLGQGLEFLIYFQGNSAPDKSGLPSDRFSAERTGGSVSTLTIQRTQQEDSAVYLCASSLNGRETQYFGPGTRLLVL.

In its sample, this clonotype was seen many times. The chain uses TRBV11-2 and TRBJ2-2, with 7 bases fitting TRBD1. J was trimmed by 1 base and V by 5 bases; bases with no gene match: 7. The germline CDR1 and CDR2 sequences are SGHAT and FQNNGV. This CDR3 has 16 residues. This CDR3 reads CASSRGQLMNTGELFF. CDR3 coding DNA: TGTGCCAGCAGCCGGGGACAGCTAATGAACACCGGGGAGCTGTTTTTT.

This clonotype was found many times. V gene TRBV7-9 combines with J gene TRBJ2-7, with D tentatively TRBD1 (5 bases). This CDR3 comprises 14 residues. Germline CDR1 is SEHNR and CDR2 is FQNEAQ (reference sequence). V lost 4 bases, J lost 2 bases, and 12 bases lay in between. CDR3 nucleotides: TGTGCCAGCAGCTCCAGGGTGGAGACCTACGAGCAGTACTTC. This gives the protein CASSSRVETYEQYF.

In its sample, this clonotype was seen many times. The rearrangement joins TRBV11-2 to TRBJ2-1; perhaps TRBD2 as D (5 bases). This CDR3 has 17 amino acids. CDR1 and CDR2 from the germline V gene are SGHAT and FQNNGV. Trimming took off 5 bases at V and 2 bases at J, with 19 bases between the two ends. The CDR3 DNA is TGTGCCAGCAGCCCCCAACGGTTTCGGGGAGCCTACAATGAGCAGTTCTTC. Its protein product is CASSPQRFRGAYNEQFF.

The chain combines TRBV20-1 with TRBJ1-4; no clear D gene. The CDR3 runs to 14 residues. V was trimmed by 2 bases and J by 0 bases, leaving 7 bases between them. Germline CDR1 reads DFQATT; CDR2 reads SNEGSKA (reference sequence). In DNA, the CDR3 is TGCAGTGCTAGATACAAACCAACTAATGAAAAACTGTTTTTT. This encodes CSARYKPTNEKLFF.

V is TRBV12-3 or TRBV12-4 and J is TRBJ2-7; 7 nucleotides line up with TRBD1. The CDR3 is 15 residues long. J was trimmed by 3 bases and V by 6 bases; bases with no gene match: 11. Here the CDR3 reads CASSSPGQRYYEQYF. The DNA of the CDR3 is TGTGCCAGCAGCTCTCCGGGACAGAGATACTACGAGCAGTACTTC.

This clonotype has only a few counts. The chain is built from TRBV19 and TRBJ2-1; D is possibly TRBD1 (6 bases). Trimming removed 3 bases at V and 5 bases at J, with 11 bases between. CDR1 is LNHDA, CDR2 SQIVND, per germline (reference sequence). The CDR3 extends over 14 amino acids. CDR3 sequence (DNA): TGTGCCAGTAGTATCTACGACAGGAACAATGAGCAGTTCTTC. Its protein is CASSIYDRNNEQFF.

This clonotype was counted only a few times. The gene calls are TRBV6-2 or TRBV6-3 and TRBJ1-1; D might be TRBD1 (5 bases). With 6 bases removed from V and 6 bases from J, the gap between germline ends came to 20 bases. The germline CDR1 and CDR2 sequences are MNHEY and SVGEGT. This CDR3 region has 15 residues. CDR3 sequence reads: CASRPRGRRVAEAFF. In DNA form, the CDR3 reads TGTGCCAGCAGACCCCGGGGACGGAGGGTAGCTGAAGCTTTCTTT.

This clonotype was detected ten times or more. The chain joins TRBV27 to TRBJ1-2, with a possible D match to TRBD1 (5 bases). The V gene lost 7 bases and the J gene lost 4 bases, with 13 bases spanning the gap. CDR1 and CDR2 (germline): MNHEY, SMNVEV (reference sequence). The CDR3 has 13 residues. This CDR3 is CASTGSDGYGYTF. In DNA form, the CDR3 reads TGTGCCAGCACAGGGAGTGATGGCTATGGCTACACCTTC.